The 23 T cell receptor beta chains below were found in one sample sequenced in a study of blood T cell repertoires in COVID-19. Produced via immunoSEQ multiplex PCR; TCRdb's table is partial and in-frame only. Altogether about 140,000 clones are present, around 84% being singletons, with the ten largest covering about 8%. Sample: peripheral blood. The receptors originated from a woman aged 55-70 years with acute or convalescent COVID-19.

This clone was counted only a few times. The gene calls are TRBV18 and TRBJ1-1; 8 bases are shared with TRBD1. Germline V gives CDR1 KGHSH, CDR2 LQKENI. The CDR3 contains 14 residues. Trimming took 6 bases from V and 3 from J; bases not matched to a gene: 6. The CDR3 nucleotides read TGTGCCAGCTCTACAGGGGGAGGGGACACTGAAGCTTTCTTT. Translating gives CASSTGGGDTEAFF.

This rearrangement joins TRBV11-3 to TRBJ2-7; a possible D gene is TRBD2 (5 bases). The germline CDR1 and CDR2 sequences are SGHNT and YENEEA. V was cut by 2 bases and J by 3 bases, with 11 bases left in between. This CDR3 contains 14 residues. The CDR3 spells CASSLSPGNYEQYF. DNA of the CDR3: TGTGCCAGCAGCTTAAGTCCGGGGAACTACGAGCAGTACTTC.

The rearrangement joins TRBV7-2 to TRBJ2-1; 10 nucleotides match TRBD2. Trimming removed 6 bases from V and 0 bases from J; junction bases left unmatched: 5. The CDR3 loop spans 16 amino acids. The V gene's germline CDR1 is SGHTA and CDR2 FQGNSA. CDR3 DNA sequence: TGTGCCAGCAGACTTAGCGGGGGGAGCTCCTACAATGAGCAGTTCTTC. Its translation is CASRLSGGSSYNEQFF.

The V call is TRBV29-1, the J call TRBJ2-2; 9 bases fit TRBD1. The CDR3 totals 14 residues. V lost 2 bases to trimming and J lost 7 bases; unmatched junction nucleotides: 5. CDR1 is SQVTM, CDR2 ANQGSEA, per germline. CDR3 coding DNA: TGCAGCGTTGAAACAGGGGGCGCTGGCGGGGAGCTGTTTTTT. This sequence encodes CSVETGGAGGELFF.

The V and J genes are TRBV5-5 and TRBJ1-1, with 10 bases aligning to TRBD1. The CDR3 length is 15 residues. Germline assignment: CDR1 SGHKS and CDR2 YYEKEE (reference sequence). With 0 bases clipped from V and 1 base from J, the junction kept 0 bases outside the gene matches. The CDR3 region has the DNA TGTGCCAGCAGCTTGGGGACAGGGGGGAACACTGAAGCTTTCTTT. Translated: CASSLGTGGNTEAFF.

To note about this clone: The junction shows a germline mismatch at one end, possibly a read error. This CDR3 is CASSLELATYNEQFF. CDR3 nucleotides: TGTGCTAGCAGCTTAGAGCTAGCGACCTACAATGAGCAGTTCTTC. The genes are TRBV7-7 and TRBJ2-1, with D possibly being TRBD2 (6 bases). Germline V gene lookup returns CDR1 SSHAT and CDR2 FNYEAQ (reference sequence). This CDR3 is 15 amino acids long.

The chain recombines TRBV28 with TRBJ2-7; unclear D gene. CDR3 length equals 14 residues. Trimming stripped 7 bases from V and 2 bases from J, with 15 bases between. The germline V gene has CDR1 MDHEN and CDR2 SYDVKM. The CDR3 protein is CASKDLQPTYEQYF. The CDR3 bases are TGTGCCAGCAAAGATCTACAGCCGACCTACGAGCAGTACTTC.

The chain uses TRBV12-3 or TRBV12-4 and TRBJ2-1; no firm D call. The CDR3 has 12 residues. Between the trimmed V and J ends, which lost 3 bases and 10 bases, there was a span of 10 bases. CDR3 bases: TGTGCCAGCAGTTTCTTAGTTAAGGAGCAGTTCTTC. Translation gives CASSFLVKEQFF.

CDR3 residues: CAWSGQIGNTIYF. The CDR3 bases are TGTGCCTGGAGTGGACAGATTGGAAACACCATATATTTT. This chain connects TRBV30 to TRBJ1-3, with D perhaps matching TRBD1 (5 bases). Deletions cut 1 base from V and 3 bases from J, with 7 bases between. Per germline, CDR1 GTSNPN and CDR2 SVGIG (reference sequence). This CDR3 is 13 amino acids long.

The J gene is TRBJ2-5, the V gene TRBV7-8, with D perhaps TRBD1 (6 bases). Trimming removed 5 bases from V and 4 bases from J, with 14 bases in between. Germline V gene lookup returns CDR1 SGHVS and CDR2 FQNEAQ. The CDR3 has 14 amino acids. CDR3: CASSLRTDRETQYF. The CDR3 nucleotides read TGTGCCAGCAGCCTTCGGACAGACCGAGAGACCCAGTACTTC.

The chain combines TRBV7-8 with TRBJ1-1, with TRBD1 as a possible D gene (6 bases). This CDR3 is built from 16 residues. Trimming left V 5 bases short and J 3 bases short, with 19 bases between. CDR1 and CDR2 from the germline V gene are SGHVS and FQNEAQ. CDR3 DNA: TGTGCCAGCAGCCAGAACAGGGTCGTCGGGGACACTGAAGCTTTCTTT. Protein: CASSQNRVVGDTEAFF.

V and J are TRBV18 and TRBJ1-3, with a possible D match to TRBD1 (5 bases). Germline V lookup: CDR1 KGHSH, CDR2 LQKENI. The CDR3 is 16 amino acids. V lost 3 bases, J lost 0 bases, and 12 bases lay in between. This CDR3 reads CASSPIDSYSGNTIYF. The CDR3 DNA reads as TGTGCCAGCTCACCCATCGACAGCTACTCTGGAAACACCATATATTTT.

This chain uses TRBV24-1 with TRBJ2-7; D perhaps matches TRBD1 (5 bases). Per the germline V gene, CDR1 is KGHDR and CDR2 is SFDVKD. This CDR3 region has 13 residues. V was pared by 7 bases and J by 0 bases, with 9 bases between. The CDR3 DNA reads TGTGCCACCAGCTCAGGGTACTCCTACGAGCAGTACTTC. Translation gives CATSSGYSYEQYF.

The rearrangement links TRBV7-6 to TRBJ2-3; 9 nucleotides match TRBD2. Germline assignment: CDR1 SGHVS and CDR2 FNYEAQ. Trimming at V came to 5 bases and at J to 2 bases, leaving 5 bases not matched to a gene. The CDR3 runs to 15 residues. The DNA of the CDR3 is TGTGCCAGCAGCCCTGCGGGGGGGTACACAGATACGCAGTATTTT. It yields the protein CASSPAGGYTDTQYF.

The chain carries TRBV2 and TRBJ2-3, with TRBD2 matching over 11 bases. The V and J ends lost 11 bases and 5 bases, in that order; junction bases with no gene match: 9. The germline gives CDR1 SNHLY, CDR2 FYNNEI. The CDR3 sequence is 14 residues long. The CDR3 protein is CAWIAGGLIDTQYF. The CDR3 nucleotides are TGTGCCTGGATAGCGGGGGGGCTCATAGATACGCAGTATTTT.

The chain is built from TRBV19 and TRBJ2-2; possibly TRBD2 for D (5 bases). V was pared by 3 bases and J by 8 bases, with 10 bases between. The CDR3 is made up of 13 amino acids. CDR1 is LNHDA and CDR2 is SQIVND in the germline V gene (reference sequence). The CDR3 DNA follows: TGTGCCAGTAGTATTAGCGTCGAGGGGGAGCTGTTTTTT. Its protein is CASSISVEGELFF.

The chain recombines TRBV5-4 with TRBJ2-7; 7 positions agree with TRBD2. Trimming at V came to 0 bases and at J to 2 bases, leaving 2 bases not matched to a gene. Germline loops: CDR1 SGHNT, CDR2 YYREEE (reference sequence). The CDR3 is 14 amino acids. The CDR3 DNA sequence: TGTGCCAGCAGCTTGGCGGGGGGAGCCTACGAGCAGTACTTC. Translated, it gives CASSLAGGAYEQYF.

In DNA, the CDR3 is TGCGCCAGCAGTGATTCGGGGACTAGCAACGAGCAGTACTTC. Amino acids: CASSDSGTSNEQYF. The chain recombines TRBV10-1 with TRBJ2-7; TRBD2 matches at 9 bases. Germline-derived CDR1 and CDR2 are WNHNN and SYGVQD (reference sequence). Unmatched junction bases numbered 5, after V lost 3 bases and J lost 5 bases. The CDR3 spans 14 residues.

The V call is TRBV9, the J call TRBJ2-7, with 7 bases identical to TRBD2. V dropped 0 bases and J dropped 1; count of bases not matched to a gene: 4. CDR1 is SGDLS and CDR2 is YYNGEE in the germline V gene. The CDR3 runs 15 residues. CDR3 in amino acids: CASSVDGAGSYEQYF. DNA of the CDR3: TGTGCCAGCAGCGTAGACGGAGCGGGGTCCTACGAGCAGTACTTC.

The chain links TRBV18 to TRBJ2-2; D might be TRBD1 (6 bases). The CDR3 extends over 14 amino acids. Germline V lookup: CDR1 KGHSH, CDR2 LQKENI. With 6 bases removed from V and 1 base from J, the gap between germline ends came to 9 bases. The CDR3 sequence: CASSGQKNTGELFF. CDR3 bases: TGTGCCAGCTCCGGACAGAAGAACACCGGGGAGCTGTTTTTT.

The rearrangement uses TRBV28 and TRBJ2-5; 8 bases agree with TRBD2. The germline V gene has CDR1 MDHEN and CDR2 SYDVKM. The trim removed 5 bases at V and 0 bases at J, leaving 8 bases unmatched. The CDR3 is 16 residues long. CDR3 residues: CASSASGRLNQETQYF. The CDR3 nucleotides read TGTGCCAGCAGTGCTAGCGGGCGCTTAAACCAAGAGACCCAGTACTTC. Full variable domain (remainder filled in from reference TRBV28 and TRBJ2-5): DVKVTQSSRYLVKRTGEKVFLECVQDMDHENMFWYRQDPGLGLRLIYFSYDVKMKEKGDIPEGYSVSREKKERFSLILESASTNQTSMYLCASSASGRLNQETQYFGPGTRLLVL.

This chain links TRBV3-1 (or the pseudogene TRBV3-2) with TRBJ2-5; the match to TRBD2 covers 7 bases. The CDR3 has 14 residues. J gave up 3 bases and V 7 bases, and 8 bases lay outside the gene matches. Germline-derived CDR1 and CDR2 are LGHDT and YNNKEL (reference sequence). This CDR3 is CASTSGRGKETQYF. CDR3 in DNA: TGTGCCAGCACCTCTGGGCGGGGGAAAGAGACCCAGTACTTC.

Here the CDR3 reads CASSVGTSGGHEQFF. CDR3 nucleotides: TGTGCCAGCAGCGTAGGGACTAGCGGGGGGCATGAGCAGTTCTTC. The J gene is TRBJ2-1, the V gene TRBV9, with 14 bases identical to TRBD2. This CDR3 spans 15 amino acids. Germline CDR1 and CDR2: SGDLS and YYNGEE. With V trimmed by 0 bases and J by 8 bases, 1 base remained unmatched.